This TCR beta chain emerged from a study of control samples from healthy donors and cancer patients. Produced via immunoSEQ multiplex PCR; TCRdb's table is partial and in-frame only. The table shows more than 20,000 clones, with under 95% occurring only once. What was sequenced was PBMCs. This receptor was taken from a man in his fifties with lung cancer.

For the CDR3, the DNA is TGTGCCAGCAGCTATCCGGGAGCACCTGGGGCCAACGTCCTGACTTTC. Translating it yields CASSYPGAPGANVLTF. This chain connects TRBV7-3 to TRBJ2-6; D is possibly TRBD2 (6 bases). Germline CDR1 is SGHTA and CDR2 is FQGTGA. V dropped 4 bases and J dropped 2 bases, with 12 bases sitting between them. CDR3 size: 16 residues.